This TCR beta chain was found in a study of CD8+ T cells in alopecia areata. V lost 4 bases to trimming and J lost 3 bases, with 16 bases between them. The length of the CDR3 is 14 residues. The germline V gene has CDR1 SQVTM and CDR2 ANQGSEA. From alopecia areata patients, lesional scalp punch biopsies and peripheral blood were collected. Separation by sorting yielded CD4+ and CD8+ T cells from PBMCs. Investigators isolated RNA and reverse transcribed it into cDNA to act as the sequencing template. Libraries were prepared by immunoSEQ multiplex PCR; TCRdb keeps only in-frame clonotypes and omits some of them. The sample contains under 85,000 clones, 40% to 50% of which appear only once.

This TCR derives from a human donor with alopecia areata. Sequenced material: CD8+ T cells sorted from blood, taken at week 0. The chain uses TRBV29-1 and TRBJ2-7; D might be TRBD1 (5 bases). The CDR3 DNA is TGCAGCGTTGGCGGTTACGGTCAGGGCTACGAGCAGTACTTC. Protein product: CSVGGYGQGYEQYF.